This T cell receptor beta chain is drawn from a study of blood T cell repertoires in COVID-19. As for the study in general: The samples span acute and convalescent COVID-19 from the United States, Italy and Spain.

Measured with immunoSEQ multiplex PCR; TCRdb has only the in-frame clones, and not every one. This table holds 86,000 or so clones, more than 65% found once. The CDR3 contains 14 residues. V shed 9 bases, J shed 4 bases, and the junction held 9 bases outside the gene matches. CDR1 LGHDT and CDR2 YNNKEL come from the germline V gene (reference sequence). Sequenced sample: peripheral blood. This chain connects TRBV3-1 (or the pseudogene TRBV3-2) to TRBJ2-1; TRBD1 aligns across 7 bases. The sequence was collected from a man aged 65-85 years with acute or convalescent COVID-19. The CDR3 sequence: CASRTGSFYNEQFF. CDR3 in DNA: TGTGCCAGTCGGACAGGCTCGTTTTACAATGAGCAGTTCTTC.